This T cell receptor beta chain was captured by sequencing in a study of cytomegalovirus exposure and HLA in healthy donors (dated by TCRdb to the late 2010s). A note on the overall study: According to a later analysis, one platform produced both the 120 validation repertoires and the 670 or so repertoires of the first cohort. The study aimed to test whether signatures of past pathogen exposure could be identified by cataloging public T cell receptors. Along with the roughly 700-subject first cohort, a separate validation cohort of over 90 different subjects was used. The study combined high-throughput TCR immunosequencing, statistical association of individual TCRs with disease status, and machine learning to predict cytomegalovirus infection status. General findings and caveats noted by the study authors: In vitro tests confirmed that a few of the cytomegalovirus-associated TCR beta chains recognize cytomegalovirus antigens. The study listed 150 to 200 TCR beta chains as associated with cytomegalovirus. A later analysis had no HLA typing for the validation cohort, so co-occurrence there was scored across all 120 or so repertoires. The classifier was reported to diagnose cytomegalovirus status with high specificity and sensitivity in both the original cohort and the validation cohort. The authors suggested that the approach could potentially be extended to other disease states and immunological phenotypes. In a later analysis, TCRs clustered in the first cohort were found to also tend to co-occur in the approximately 110 validation repertoires, with approximately 93% of cluster scores above 0. Most TCR sequences were observed very rarely across donors, whereas some public TCRs were present in many individuals.

V sheds 7 bases and J sheds 4 bases, leaving 16 bases between their ends. CDR3 length: 15 amino acids, cysteine to phenylalanine. The sequence is cut down to CDR3 DNA, 45 bases in frame from base 1. From the germline V gene, CDR1 is SGHVS and CDR2 is FQNEAQ. Separate from the approximately 700-subject first cohort, the validation cohort of 95 to 150 subjects was the group to which the donors belonged. In the case of this clone: Its specific antigen is unknown. No much larger clone is present one base from it, and per-base qualities are unavailable.

Library preparation employed the immunoSEQ multiplex PCR assay. The original pipeline was this. A statistical classification framework was built for diagnosing cytomegalovirus status from the catalog of TCR beta chain sequences. What TCRdb holds here is the immuneACCESS table cut down to in-frame rearrangements. Part of the clones is not present; checked against another copy, under half of the missing clones reflect an unresolved V gene, and the others are unexplained. V and J calls and clone size come straight from that table; D and trimming were deduced from the DNA. The sample contains 95,000 to 120,000 clones, over 75% of them found a single time. The ten largest clonotypes hold more than 2.5% of the sample.

The sequence links TRBV7-8 to TRBJ2-2, with TRBD1 as a weak D call on 6 bases. This receptor was taken from a young woman in good health and CMV-seronegative. Sequenced sample: PBMCs. The CDR3: CASIYGGRTTGELFF. Here is the DNA: TGTGCCAGCATCTATGGGGGCCGAACCACCGGGGAGCTGTTTTTT.